This T cell receptor beta chain emerged from a study of beta chain features in type 1 diabetes. Study conclusions and caveats: Diminished insertions and augmented deletions at VDJ junctions characterized type 1 diabetes patients. All four CD4+ subsets of Type 1 diabetes patients contained TCRB CDR3s that were moderately but significantly shorter. Overrepresentation of cells with high TCR expression could result from cDNA sequencing.

This clone has ten or more counts. Its antigen is currently unknown. The investigators reverse transcribed all of the isolated RNA, so they sequenced expressed TCRB transcripts. The protocol was immunoSEQ multiplex PCR, while the TCRdb copy is restricted to in-frame clones and leaves out a portion. The table lists 150,000 or so clones, roughly 9.1% of them singletons. This receptor was obtained from a woman younger than 30 in good health. Sequenced: central memory CD4+ T cells from blood.

The CDR3 reads CASSLPPGGSSYEQYF. The CDR3 coding sequence is TGCGCCAGCAGCTTACCCCCAGGTGGTAGCTCCTACGAGCAGTACTTC. The chain carries TRBV5-1 and TRBJ2-7; no reliable D call. The CDR3 length is 16 residues. Germline assignment: CDR1 SGHRS and CDR2 YFSETQ. The ends were cut back, 2 bases at V and 0 bases at J, with 15 bases in the middle.